The 18 T cell receptor beta chains presented below share a single source sample, sequenced in a study of cytomegalovirus exposure and HLA in healthy donors. The PCR was carried out with 60 Vbeta primers and 13 Jbeta primers. Using immunoSEQ multiplex PCR, the repertoire was profiled, and TCRdb retains in-frame clones only, with some absent. The sample has some 140,000 clones, around 80% seen once; the top ten hold around 2%. Sequencing input: PBMCs. The receptors derive from a female donor in good health and CMV-seropositive.

This chain connects TRBV5-5 to TRBJ1-1, with D unresolved. This CDR3 region has 14 residues. Germline lookup yields CDR1 SGHKS and CDR2 YYEKEE (reference sequence). The V gene lost 0 bases and the J gene lost 0 bases, with 6 bases spanning the gap. CDR3 protein: CASSLGQMNTEAFF. The CDR3 nucleotides are TGTGCCAGCAGCTTGGGGCAGATGAACACTGAAGCTTTCTTT. The full variable domain, its missing parts supplied by reference TRBV5-5 and TRBJ1-1, is DAGVTQSPTHLIKTRGQQVTLRCSPISGHKSVSWYQQVLGQGPQFIFQYYEKEERGRGNFPDRFSARQFPNYSSELNVNALLLGDSALYLCASSLGQMNTEAFFGQGTRLTVV.

V gene TRBV6-1 combines with J gene TRBJ1-5, with TRBD1 matching over 7 bases. V shed 3 bases and J 3 bases; nucleotides not matched to a gene: 17. This CDR3 is 19 amino acids long. CDR1 and CDR2 from the germline V gene are MNHNS and SASEGT. CDR3 sequence: CASSDPPGTVTNHNQPQHF. Here the CDR3 DNA reads TGTGCCAGCAGTGATCCACCCGGGACAGTGACAAACCACAATCAGCCCCAGCATTTT.

The chain is built from TRBV5-1 and TRBJ2-2; D possibly corresponds to TRBD2 (5 bases). V lost 4 bases, J lost 6 bases, and 10 bases lay in between. This CDR3 region has 13 residues. Germline V gives CDR1 SGHRS, CDR2 YFSETQ. The CDR3 DNA reads as TGCGCCAGCAGCGGGAGTGGGCCCGGGGAGCTGTTTTTT. Encoded protein: CASSGSGPGELFF.

J is TRBJ1-4 and V is TRBV4-1; unclear D gene. Germline values: CDR1 MGHRA, CDR2 YSYEKL. The CDR3 runs 15 residues. Trimming pared 3 bases from V and 4 bases from J, leaving 12 bases between. For the CDR3, the DNA is TGCGCCAGCAGCCATACTTACTTCGGTAATGAAAAACTGTTTTTT. Its translation: CASSHTYFGNEKLFF.

This clone appeared many times. V gene TRBV6-1 combines with J gene TRBJ1-4, with 7 positions matching TRBD1. Looked up from germline, CDR1 is MNHNS and CDR2 is SASEGT. The V and J ends lost 2 bases and 7 bases, in that order; junction bases with no gene match: 10. The CDR3 sequence is 16 residues long. The CDR3 sequence is CASSESGQPGTEKLFF. The DNA of the CDR3 is TGTGCCAGCAGTGAATCGGGACAGCCAGGGACTGAAAAACTGTTTTTT.

The chain employs TRBV14 and TRBJ1-1, with D tentatively TRBD1 (5 bases). Germline CDR1 SGHDN, CDR2 FVKESK. V lost 4 bases and J lost 1, with 7 bases in between. The CDR3 covers 13 residues. The CDR3 loop reads CASSPQANTEAFF. CDR3 DNA sequence: TGTGCCAGCAGCCCACAGGCGAACACTGAAGCTTTCTTT.

The chain has TRBV7-9 and TRBJ2-7; 8 bases are a match to TRBD1. This CDR3 has 13 amino acids. Germline assignment: CDR1 SEHNR and CDR2 FQNEAQ (reference sequence). V lost 5 bases, J lost 5 bases, and 5 bases stayed unmatched. CDR3 region: CASSPQGAHEQYF. For the CDR3, the DNA is TGTGCCAGCAGCCCCCAGGGGGCCCACGAGCAGTACTTC.

V usage is TRBV4-1 and J usage is TRBJ2-1; maybe TRBD1 (5 bases). Germline CDR1 MGHRA, CDR2 YSYEKL. Trimming removed 2 bases from V and 6 bases from J, with 11 bases in between. This CDR3 has 14 amino acids. The CDR3 DNA reads TGCGCCAGCAGCCAACCTACAGGCAGCAATGAGCAGTTCTTC. This gives the protein CASSQPTGSNEQFF.

V usage is TRBV18 and J usage is TRBJ2-2; a possible D gene is TRBD2 (5 bases). The germline CDR1 and CDR2 sequences are KGHSH and LQKENI. The CDR3 is 16 amino acids. Between the trimmed V and J ends, which lost 3 bases and 6 bases, there was a span of 17 bases. CDR3 DNA: TGTGCCAGCTCACCCAGGACTCCCATAACCTCCGGGGAGCTGTTTTTT. This encodes CASSPRTPITSGELFF.

The chain carries TRBV5-5 and TRBJ1-2; TRBD1 matches 8 bases. CDR1 and CDR2 from the germline V gene are SGHKS and YYEKEE (reference sequence). This CDR3 is built from 14 residues. The V and J ends lost 4 bases and 8 bases, in that order; junction bases with no gene match: 10. The CDR3 bases are TGTGCCAGCAGCAAACAGCAGGGGGCCGGAGGCTACACCTTC. This gives the protein CASSKQQGAGGYTF.

This chain uses TRBV2 with TRBJ2-5, with D possibly TRBD2 on 7 matching bases. The DNA end lines up better with TRBJ2-7; the J call may be wrong. The CDR3 loop spans 14 amino acids. Looked up from germline, CDR1 is SNHLY and CDR2 is FYNNEI. CDR3 protein: CASSEEQGGYEQYF. As DNA, the CDR3 is TGTGCCAGCTCCGAAGAACAGGGAGGGTACGAGCAGTACTTC.

This clone was seen a handful of times. V and J are TRBV19 and TRBJ1-2; the D is unclear. The CDR3 is 13 residues long. V lost 2 bases, J lost 7 bases, and 11 bases lay in between. Germline V gene lookup returns CDR1 LNHDA and CDR2 SQIVND (reference sequence). The CDR3 loop reads CASSIQTGGGYTF. DNA of the CDR3: TGTGCCAGTAGTATACAGACGGGTGGTGGCTACACCTTC.

The count of this clone is one. The chain couples TRBV20-1 to TRBJ2-1, with D tentatively TRBD2 (5 bases). Trimming took off 6 bases at V and 10 bases at J, with 10 bases between the two ends. This CDR3 contains 10 residues. The germline V gene encodes CDR1 DFQATT and CDR2 SNEGSKA (reference sequence). CDR3 sequence (DNA): TGCAGTGCAGCAAGGAGGGAGCAGTTCTTC. Translated: CSAARREQFF.

This chain joins TRBV5-5 and TRBJ1-5; TRBD1 is a possible D gene (6 bases). Trimming stripped 1 base from V and 9 bases from J, with 8 bases between. Germline CDR1 SGHKS, CDR2 YYEKEE (reference sequence). The CDR3 is 12 amino acids. In nucleotides, the CDR3 is TGTGCCAGCAGCTTGCAGGGGCGGCCCCAGCATTTT. Residues: CASSLQGRPQHF. Looking up the rest from reference TRBV5-5 and TRBJ1-5 gives the full variable domain: DAGVTQSPTHLIKTRGQQVTLRCSPISGHKSVSWYQQVLGQGPQFIFQYYEKEERGRGNFPDRFSARQFPNYSSELNVNALLLGDSALYLCASSLQGRPQHFGDGTRLSIL.

This clone turned up a few times. The chain combines TRBV11-2 with TRBJ2-7; the match to TRBD2 covers 7 bases. CDR1 and CDR2 (germline): SGHAT, FQNNGV. CDR3 length: 14 residues. V dropped 2 bases and J dropped 3; count of bases not matched to a gene: 4. CDR3 protein: CASSLSTGGYEQYF. In nucleotides, the CDR3 is TGTGCCAGCAGCTTATCAACGGGGGGCTACGAGCAGTACTTC.

The chain has TRBV7-9 and TRBJ2-1; no firm D call. The CDR3 runs 15 residues. Trimming took off 3 bases at V and 6 bases at J, with 15 bases between the two ends. Looked up from germline, CDR1 is SEHNR and CDR2 is FQNEAQ (reference sequence). CDR3: CASSFGATPGNEQFF. DNA of the CDR3: TGTGCCAGCAGCTTCGGCGCCACACCAGGCAATGAGCAGTTCTTC. Supplemented by reference TRBV7-9 and TRBJ2-1, the full variable domain reads DTGVSQNPRHKITKRGQNVTFRCDPISEHNRLYWYRQTLGQGPEFLTYFQNEAQLEKSRLLSDRFSAERPKGSFSTLEIQRTEQGDSAMYLCASSFGATPGNEQFFGPGTRLTVL.

The chain carries TRBV28 and TRBJ2-1; 8 bases align to TRBD2. Germline V gene sequence: CDR1 MDHEN, CDR2 SYDVKM. The CDR3 runs 15 residues. The V segment lost 3 bases and the J segment 9 bases; nucleotides outside the gene matches: 10. The CDR3 is CASSFLSGAAPEQFF. The CDR3, as DNA: TGTGCCAGCAGTTTCCTTAGCGGGGCCGCCCCTGAGCAGTTCTTC.

The chain links TRBV21-1 to TRBJ1-5; the table's D call of TRBD1 was not tested on the DNA. TRBV21-1 is reported as a pseudogene. The CDR3 is 15 residues long. The CDR3 here is CASSKRPRGNQPQHF. As DNA, the CDR3 is TGTGCCAGCAGCAAACGACCAAGGGGTAATCAGCCCCAGCATTTT.